These 3 T cell receptor beta chains were sequenced from one sample in a study of T cell changes during pregnancy in multiple sclerosis. The protocol was immunoSEQ multiplex PCR, while the TCRdb copy is restricted to in-frame clones and leaves out a portion. Among tens of thousands of clones listed, 92% were seen once. The sample was CD4+ T cells from peripheral blood mononuclear cells, taken in the third trimester of pregnancy. The receptors stem from a female donor with multiple sclerosis, enrolled in a pregnancy study.

This chain connects TRBV6-5 to TRBJ2-7, with 10 bases fitting TRBD1. Looked up from germline, CDR1 is MNHEY and CDR2 is SVGAGI. This CDR3 comprises 13 residues. The V gene end was trimmed by 6 bases and the J gene end by 7 bases; junction bases not matched to a gene: 6. The CDR3 region has the DNA TGTGCCAGCAGGCCGGGACAGGGGAGGGAGCAGTACTTC. This codes for CASRPGQGREQYF.

CDR3 region: CASSLDRVAGNTIYF. For the CDR3, the DNA is TGTGCCAGCAGCTTAGACAGGGTGGCTGGAAACACCATATATTTT. The rearrangement joins TRBV7-2 to TRBJ1-3, with D perhaps matching TRBD1 (6 bases). V lost 1 base, J lost 2 bases, and 9 bases lay in between. Germline CDR1 is SGHTA and CDR2 is FQGNSA. The CDR3 runs 15 residues.

The chain has TRBV6-5 and TRBJ2-7; 9 positions agree with TRBD1. The CDR3 has 13 residues. The V segment lost 7 bases and the J segment 4 bases; nucleotides outside the gene matches: 5. Germline CDR1 and CDR2: MNHEY and SVGAGI. The CDR3 spells CASTGTGFYEQYF. In DNA, the CDR3 is TGTGCCAGCACCGGGACAGGGTTTTACGAGCAGTACTTC.